Shown below are 27 T cell receptor beta chains from a single sample sequenced in a study of CXCR3-negative and CXCR3-positive naive CD8 T cells (dated by TCRdb to about 2019). TCRdb names NextSeq 550 as the instrument used. The Human TCR Profiling Kit (MiLaboratory) was used to make UMI-labeled 5' RACE TRB cDNA libraries. Each CDR3 protein sequence appears as one entry after TCRdb reprocessed the reads, and no DNA is included. This sample's table carries under 85,000 distinct CDR3 sequences. The ten largest clones represent 1.5% of the sample. Sequenced: naive CXCR3- CD8+ T cells from blood. The cell subset or site label for this specimen denotes: CD45RO-CCR7+CD27+CD95- naive CD8+ T cells lacking CXCR3 (TNR3-). The source of these receptors is a human donor in good health. Some clones in this sample may be carry-over from other donors' samples.

The chain joins TRBV29-1 to TRBJ2-7. Germline V lookup: CDR1 SQVTM, CDR2 ANQGSEA. The CDR3 covers 13 residues. The CDR3: CSVERRNTYEQYF.

The rearrangement links TRBV7-2 to TRBJ2-3. Germline values: CDR1 SGHTA, CDR2 FQGNSA. The length of the CDR3 is 15 residues. CDR3 sequence: CASSLPRKGTDTQYF.

The rearrangement joins TRBV11-3 to TRBJ2-1; lacking DNA, the TRBD1 call made by TCRdb goes unchecked. There are 14 residues in the CDR3. The germline V gene has CDR1 SGHNT and CDR2 YENEEA. Here the CDR3 reads CASSLEGAGYEQYF.

This chain uses TRBV7-9 with TRBJ2-3. The CDR3 is 14 amino acids. Germline CDR1 reads SEHNR; CDR2 reads FQNEAQ (reference sequence). This CDR3 reads CASSFRGFTDTQYF.

This sequence joins TRBV20-1 and TRBJ2-7; TCRdb's assignment of TRBD1 cannot be checked, as there is no DNA. Germline V CDR1 and CDR2: DFQATT, SNEGSKA (reference sequence). CDR3 length equals 13 residues. CDR3 region: CSARDGSSYEQYF.

The rearrangement joins TRBV29-1 to TRBJ2-7; the D call of TRBD2 rests on TCRdb alone, since no DNA is present to check it. This CDR3 contains 13 residues. Germline-derived CDR1 and CDR2 are SQVTM and ANQGSEA. The CDR3 here is CSVELAGTYEQYF.

The chain carries TRBV7-9 and TRBJ1-1; TCRdb lists TRBD1, though no DNA is available to test this call. This CDR3 is built from 16 residues. Per the germline V gene, CDR1 is SEHNR and CDR2 is FQNEAQ (reference sequence). CDR3 amino acids: CASSLETGGARTEAFF.

The chain uses TRBV28 and TRBJ2-3; TCRdb's D call, TRBD1, is unchecked because there is no DNA. The germline V gene encodes CDR1 MDHEN and CDR2 SYDVKM. This CDR3 is built from 15 residues. CDR3 amino acids: CASSLYAGSTDTQYF.

V is TRBV5-1 and J is TRBJ2-7. The germline CDR1 and CDR2 sequences are SGHRS and YFSETQ. The CDR3 consists of 14 residues. This CDR3 is CASSLQRDSYEQYF.

V gene TRBV13 combines with J gene TRBJ1-6. Germline loops: CDR1 PRHDT, CDR2 FYEKMQ (reference sequence). CDR3 size: 16 residues. This CDR3 is CASSTTIYGNNSPLHF.

This rearrangement joins TRBV7-9 to TRBJ1-1; TCRdb selects TRBD1, and the lack of DNA leaves this call unchecked. The germline V gene has CDR1 SEHNR and CDR2 FQNEAQ (reference sequence). This CDR3 is 13 amino acids long. CDR3 sequence: CAIPGQAITEAFF. Using reference TRBV7-9 and TRBJ1-1 for the parts outside the CDR3, the full variable domain is DTGVSQNPRHKITKRGQNVTFRCDPISEHNRLYWYRQTLGQGPEFLTYFQNEAQLEKSRLLSDRFSAERPKGSFSTLEIQRTEQGDSAMYLCAIPGQAITEAFFGQGTRLTVV.

This chain joins TRBV27 and TRBJ1-3; TCRdb returns TRBD1, unconfirmable since there is no DNA. This CDR3 spans 18 amino acids. CDR1 is MNHEY, CDR2 SMNVEV, per germline (reference sequence). The CDR3 spells CASSRFPGPDTAGNTIYF.

CDR3 sequence reads: CASSLTGPHGYTF. The gene calls are TRBV12-3 or TRBV12-4 and TRBJ1-2. The CDR3 loop spans 13 amino acids.

CDR3 residues: CAWSPSGVLAYGYTF. The rearrangement joins TRBV30 to TRBJ1-2. Germline CDR1 and CDR2: GTSNPN and SVGIG (reference sequence). The CDR3 runs to 15 residues.

This chain joins TRBV12-3 or TRBV12-4 and TRBJ2-1; the TRBD1 assignment by TCRdb is unverifiable without DNA. CDR3 length: 16 amino acids. CDR3 region: CASFGSLSVTHNEQFF.

The chain combines TRBV20-1 with TRBJ2-7; TCRdb calls TRBD1, which cannot be checked without DNA. CDR3 length: 13 amino acids. Germline V gene data show CDR1 as DFQATT and CDR2 as SNEGSKA (reference sequence). This CDR3 is CSASPLSSLEQYF.

The chain couples TRBV9 to TRBJ2-1; the D gene TCRdb calls, TRBD1, cannot be checked with no DNA. Looked up from germline, CDR1 is SGDLS and CDR2 is YYNGEE. The CDR3 totals 14 residues. The chain's CDR3 is CASSVGSGGDEQFF.

CDR3: CASSIEGYGEQYF. The rearrangement uses TRBV19 and TRBJ2-7. The CDR3 extends over 13 amino acids. Germline V gene data show CDR1 as LNHDA and CDR2 as SQIVND (reference sequence).

The chain combines TRBV6-4 with TRBJ1-2; TCRdb designates TRBD1, a call that cannot be tested without DNA. The germline CDR1 and CDR2 sequences are MRHNA and SNTAGT. The CDR3 covers 14 residues. CDR3 sequence reads: CASSDGFEGHGYTF.

The rearrangement links TRBV29-1 to TRBJ1-3. Germline CDR1 SQVTM, CDR2 ANQGSEA. This CDR3 comprises 12 residues. CDR3 sequence: CSVVPSGNTIYF. Filled out from reference TRBV29-1 and TRBJ1-3, the complete variable domain reads SAVISQKPSRDICQRGTSLTIQCQVDSQVTMMFWYRQQPGQSLTLIATANQGSEATYESGFVIDKFPISRPNLTFSTLTVSNMSPEDSSIYLCSVVPSGNTIYFGEGSWLTVV.

The chain employs TRBV7-6 and TRBJ2-7; checking the TCRdb D call of TRBD1 is not possible without DNA. Germline V gives CDR1 SGHVS, CDR2 FNYEAQ. The CDR3 has 15 amino acids. The CDR3 is CASSWGQGSSYEQYF.

The V call is TRBV5-5, the J call TRBJ2-3. CDR3 size: 14 residues. Germline CDR1 is SGHKS and CDR2 is YYEKEE (reference sequence). This CDR3 is CASSLPTSTDTQYF.

J is TRBJ2-4 and V is TRBV29-1; the D gene TCRdb calls, TRBD2, cannot be checked with no DNA. This CDR3 spans 16 amino acids. In germline, CDR1 is SQVTM, CDR2 ANQGSEA. CDR3 loop: CSVEGLAGLAKNIQYF. Combining the CDR3 with reference TRBV29-1 and TRBJ2-4 gives the whole variable domain SAVISQKPSRDICQRGTSLTIQCQVDSQVTMMFWYRQQPGQSLTLIATANQGSEATYESGFVIDKFPISRPNLTFSTLTVSNMSPEDSSIYLCSVEGLAGLAKNIQYFGAGTRLSVL.

This sequence joins TRBV29-1 and TRBJ1-1; TCRdb's D call, TRBD1, is unchecked because there is no DNA. Germline CDR1 is SQVTM and CDR2 is ANQGSEA. The CDR3 contains 16 residues. The CDR3: CSVEDWATGGNTEAFF.

This chain uses TRBV5-6 with TRBJ2-3. The germline V gene encodes CDR1 SGHDT and CDR2 YYEEEE. The CDR3 loop spans 16 amino acids. The CDR3 sequence is CASSFETRSYTDTQYF.

Here the CDR3 reads CASSKPLAGGTDTQYF. The V call is TRBV21-1, the J call TRBJ2-3; TCRdb picks TRBD2, but there is no DNA to check that call. TRBV21-1 is reported as a pseudogene. The length of the CDR3 is 16 residues.

The rearrangement joins TRBV7-6 to TRBJ2-3; TCRdb designates TRBD2, a call that cannot be tested without DNA. The CDR3 sequence is 14 residues long. Germline assignment: CDR1 SGHVS and CDR2 FNYEAQ. Here the CDR3 reads CASSLERVPDTQYF.